This T cell receptor beta chain is from a study of beta chain features in type 1 diabetes. Study overall: All samples yielded 100 million to 140 million examined sorted cells.

Study results and caveats: Compared to healthy donors, patients appeared to have naive, central memory and Treg TCRB repertoires that were more alike.

This clone was counted between two and nine times. Antigen: not known. Looked up from germline, CDR1 is MNHEY and CDR2 is SMNVEV (reference sequence). The CDR3 totals 12 residues. V lost 3 bases and J lost 16, with 16 bases in between. Expressed TCRB transcripts were sequenced, since all the RNA that had been isolated was reverse transcribed. Libraries were prepared by immunoSEQ multiplex PCR; TCRdb keeps only in-frame clonotypes and omits some of them. The repertoire includes about 620,000 clones, about 16% of them detected once, and more than 0.08% sits in the top ten. Every donor had blood drawn once into heparin, approximately 120 mL on average. A CD45RO/CCR7/CD25/CD127/CD95/CD27 panel sorted naive, central memory, regulatory and stem cell-like memory CD4+ cells.

Source material: naive CD4+ T cells from blood. V is TRBV27 and J is TRBJ2-1; TRBD1 might be the D (6 bases). This sequence originates from a man in his late teens or twenties in good health. The DNA of the CDR3 is TGTGCCAGCAGTTTTAAGAACAGGGCTCAATTCTTC. Translated, it gives CASSFKNRAQFF.